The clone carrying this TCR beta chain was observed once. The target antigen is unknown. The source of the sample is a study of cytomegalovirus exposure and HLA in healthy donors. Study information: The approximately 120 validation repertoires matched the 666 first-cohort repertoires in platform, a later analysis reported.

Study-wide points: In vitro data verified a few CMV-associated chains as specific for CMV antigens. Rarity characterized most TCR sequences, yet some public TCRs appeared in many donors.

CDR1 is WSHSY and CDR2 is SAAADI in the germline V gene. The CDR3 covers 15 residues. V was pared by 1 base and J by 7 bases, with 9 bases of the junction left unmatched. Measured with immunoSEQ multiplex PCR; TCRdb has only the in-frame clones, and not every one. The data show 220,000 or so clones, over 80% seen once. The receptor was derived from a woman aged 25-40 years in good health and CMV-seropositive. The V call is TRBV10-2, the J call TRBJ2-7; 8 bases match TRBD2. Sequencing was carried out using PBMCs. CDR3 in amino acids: CASSEWSGGPGEQYF. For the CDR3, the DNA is TGCGCCAGCAGTGAGTGGTCGGGAGGGCCAGGGGAGCAGTACTTC.